One and the same sample provided the 25 T cell receptor beta chains below, sequenced in a study of response to subunit inactivated influenza vaccine. Each CDR3 protein is one row after TCRdb ran MiXCR on the RT-PCR reads. The profile shows about 780,000 distinct CDR3 sequences, around 20% of them singletons. The material sequenced was PBMCs from blood, taken around 5 days after vaccination. The origin of the receptors is a man aged 50-59 years who received an inactivated influenza vaccine.

This clonotype has just a few counts. The V gene is TRBV6-2 or TRBV6-3, the J gene TRBJ2-5, with D uncertain. The germline CDR1 and CDR2 sequences are MNHEY and SVGEGT. V shed 3 bases and J shed 6 bases, with 8 bases lying between them. The CDR3 has 12 amino acids. The CDR3 loop reads CASSYGVKTQYF. In DNA form, the CDR3 reads TGTGCCAGCAGTTATGGTGTGAAGACCCAGTACTTC.

This clonotype came up many times. V gene TRBV12-3 or TRBV12-4 combines with J gene TRBJ2-1; the D is unclear. V gave up 3 bases and J gave up 7 bases, with 7 bases separating them. This CDR3 region has 12 residues. The CDR3 region has the DNA TGTGCCAGCAGTTTCCTTTCGAATGAGCAGTTCTTC. Translating it yields CASSFLSNEQFF.

CDR3 in DNA: TGTGCCGGCGGGGGGAACACCGGGGAGCTGTTTTTT. This translates into CAGGGNTGELFF. The chain employs TRBV7-9 and TRBJ2-2; 7 bases fit TRBD2. Looked up from germline, CDR1 is SEHNR and CDR2 is FQNEAQ (reference sequence). Losses at the gene ends were 11 bases for V and 1 base for J; bases not matched to a gene: 1. This CDR3 spans 12 amino acids.

The chain combines TRBV3-1 with TRBJ2-5, with 11 nucleotides matching TRBD2. Germline lookup yields CDR1 LGHDT and CDR2 YNNKEL (reference sequence). Losses at the gene ends were 5 bases for V and 1 base for J; bases not matched to a gene: 6. The CDR3 contains 16 residues. This chain's CDR3 is CASSVRLAGSQETQYF. The CDR3 coding sequence is TGTGCCAGCAGCGTACGACTAGCGGGAAGCCAAGAGACCCAGTACTTC.

The CDR3 DNA sequence: TGTGCCAGCAGCCAGGGGTCTTTCGACGGCTACACCTTC. Amino acids: CASSQGSFDGYTF. The chain couples TRBV7-2 to TRBJ1-2, with D possibly TRBD1 on 6 matching bases. This CDR3 contains 13 residues. Trimming cost V 5 bases and J 8 bases, with 15 bases left between them. Germline V gene sequence: CDR1 SGHTA, CDR2 FQGNSA.

This clonotype has only a few counts. The CDR3 DNA sequence: TGTGCCAGCAGCTTGACTCCCGGGGAGCTGTTTTTT. It codes for CASSLTPGELFF. This sequence joins TRBV5-6 and TRBJ2-2; D uncertain. The CDR3 runs 12 residues. Germline V lookup: CDR1 SGHDT, CDR2 YYEEEE. V lost 1 base to trimming and J lost 6 bases, with 4 bases between them.

This clonotype was observed a few times. The V gene is TRBV20-1, the J gene TRBJ1-4; D perhaps matches TRBD1 (5 bases). CDR3 length: 17 residues. V was trimmed by 0 bases and J by 5 bases, leaving 19 bases between them. CDR1 DFQATT and CDR2 SNEGSKA come from the germline V gene (reference sequence). DNA of the CDR3: TGCAGTGCTAGAGATCTTAAGGCTCCGGGGCGAAATGAAAAACTGTTTTTT. Its protein is CSARDLKAPGRNEKLFF.

The V gene is TRBV12-3 or TRBV12-4, the J gene TRBJ1-3; 7 bases are a match to TRBD1. This CDR3 contains 16 residues. Trimming at V came to 6 bases and at J to 8 bases, leaving 16 bases not matched to a gene. The CDR3 is CASRLAGQPRTDTIYF. Here the CDR3 DNA reads TGTGCCAGCAGGCTTGCGGGACAGCCTAGGACGGACACCATATATTTT.

The rearrangement joins TRBV20-1 to TRBJ2-7, with 10 bases aligning to TRBD1. Germline V gene data show CDR1 as DFQATT and CDR2 as SNEGSKA (reference sequence). V lost 4 bases to trimming and J lost 4 bases; unmatched junction nucleotides: 10. CDR3 length equals 15 residues. CDR3 loop: CSANPLGQGFYEQYF. CDR3 DNA sequence: TGCAGTGCTAACCCCTTGGGACAGGGGTTTTACGAGCAGTACTTC.

There are many counts of this clonotype. V usage is TRBV7-2 and J usage is TRBJ2-7; D gene ambiguous. This CDR3 comprises 13 residues. CDR1 and CDR2 (germline): SGHTA, FQGNSA. Trimming removed 5 bases at V and 2 bases at J, with 10 bases between. The DNA for the CDR3 is TGTGCCAGCAGCCAGGACCCCCCCTACGAGCAGTACTTC. Protein: CASSQDPPYEQYF.

The chain is built from TRBV11-2 and TRBJ2-7; tentatively, D is TRBD2 (6 bases). Trimming left V 5 bases short and J 7 bases short, with 27 bases between. Germline V gene sequence: CDR1 SGHAT, CDR2 FQNNGV. This CDR3 is 17 amino acids long. CDR3 in amino acids: CASSLSLFPAGPGEQYF. In DNA form, the CDR3 reads TGTGCCAGCAGCCTCTCCTTGTTCCCAGCGGGTCCTGGGGAGCAGTACTTC.

The chain joins TRBV6-1 to TRBJ2-2; D could derive from TRBD1 or TRBD2 (5 bases each). This CDR3 spans 14 amino acids. V dropped 8 bases and J dropped 4 bases, with 14 bases sitting between them. Looked up from germline, CDR1 is MNHNS and CDR2 is SASEGT. CDR3 sequence reads: CASLRRDRTGELFF. The CDR3 nucleotides read TGTGCCAGCCTGAGAAGGGACCGCACCGGGGAGCTGTTTTTT.

Ten or more counts support this clonotype. This chain joins TRBV20-1 and TRBJ2-3; 11 bases match TRBD1. The CDR3 has 13 amino acids. The trim removed 6 bases at V and 4 bases at J, leaving 3 bases unmatched. Per the germline V gene, CDR1 is DFQATT and CDR2 is SNEGSKA (reference sequence). The CDR3 bases are TGCAGTGCGGACAGGGGGCAGGCAGATACGCAGTATTTT. Translated: CSADRGQADTQYF.

The chain combines TRBV20-1 with TRBJ2-7; TRBD1 matches 8 bases. The CDR3 spans 14 residues. Germline-derived CDR1 and CDR2 are DFQATT and SNEGSKA (reference sequence). Trimming cost V 4 bases and J 1 base; bases outside gene matches: 6. The CDR3 DNA reads TGCAGTGCTAAGGACAGGGCTAGGTCCTACGAGCAGTACTTC. As protein: CSAKDRARSYEQYF.

The chain has TRBV20-1 and TRBJ2-5; D is uncertain. The CDR3 contains 12 residues. Germline loops: CDR1 DFQATT, CDR2 SNEGSKA (reference sequence). V dropped 5 bases and J dropped 4 bases, with 11 bases sitting between them. Here the CDR3 DNA reads TGCAGTGCTGCGACCCAGACAGAGACCCAGTACTTC. Translating gives CSAATQTETQYF.

CDR3 sequence reads: CASSNGLAAREFF. CDR3 sequence (DNA): TGTGCCAGCAGTAACGGATTAGCGGCAAGGGAGTTCTTC. The chain recombines TRBV12-3 or TRBV12-4 with TRBJ2-1; TRBD2 is a possible D gene (6 bases). The CDR3 has 13 residues. Trimming cost V 5 bases and J 14 bases, with 19 bases left between them.

The chain has TRBV20-1 and TRBJ2-1; TRBD2 aligns across 9 bases. Germline V gives CDR1 DFQATT, CDR2 SNEGSKA (reference sequence). V lost 5 bases, J lost 8 bases, and 13 bases stayed unmatched. This CDR3 spans 15 amino acids. Here the CDR3 reads CSAPLSSGIRHEQFF. The DNA for the CDR3 is TGCAGTGCTCCCCTGTCTAGCGGGATCCGCCATGAGCAGTTCTTC.

This clonotype was counted a few times. The V and J genes are TRBV6-2 or TRBV6-3 and TRBJ2-2; D might be TRBD1 (5 bases). With 0 bases removed from V and 0 bases from J, the gap between germline ends came to 11 bases. The CDR3 covers 17 residues. Germline values: CDR1 MNHEY, CDR2 SVGEGT. CDR3 protein: CASSYSRGRANTGELFF. DNA of the CDR3: TGTGCCAGCAGTTACTCGAGAGGCAGGGCGAACACCGGGGAGCTGTTTTTT.

In its sample, this clonotype was seen a few times. The rearrangement uses TRBV10-3 and TRBJ1-5; maybe TRBD1 (6 bases). The V gene's germline CDR1 is ENHRY and CDR2 SYGVKD. The germline V and J ends were trimmed by 0 bases and 5 bases, with 11 bases remaining between them. This CDR3 is built from 15 residues. In DNA form, the CDR3 reads TGTGCCATCAGTGAGTCGGGGGGGGGCGATCAGCCCCAGCATTTT. Protein: CAISESGGGDQPQHF.

CDR3 nucleotides: TGCAGTGCTAGGGGGGATCGGCACGGAAACTACGAGCAGTACTTC. It is translated as CSARGDRHGNYEQYF. The rearrangement joins TRBV20-1 to TRBJ2-7; D possibly matches TRBD1 or TRBD2 (5 bases each). The germline CDR1 and CDR2 sequences are DFQATT and SNEGSKA (reference sequence). Between the trimmed V and J ends, which lost 3 bases and 3 bases, there was a span of 18 bases. The CDR3 runs 15 residues.

This rearrangement joins TRBV20-1 to TRBJ2-3; 11 bases match TRBD2. Germline V gives CDR1 DFQATT, CDR2 SNEGSKA (reference sequence). CDR3 size: 17 residues. Trimming took 3 bases from V and 1 from J; bases not matched to a gene: 9. The CDR3 region has the DNA TGCAGTGCTAGGAAATCGTTACTAGCGGGGGGCACAGATACGCAGTATTTT. Translated: CSARKSLLAGGTDTQYF.

This clonotype was seen a handful of times. The genes are TRBV5-1 and TRBJ2-2, with 8 bases matching TRBD1. The germline V gene has CDR1 SGHRS and CDR2 YFSETQ. Trimming removed 4 bases from V and 1 base from J; junction bases left unmatched: 9. The CDR3 spans 17 residues. CDR3 nucleotides: TGCGCCAGCAGCCTCCTTTCCGGGACAGGGAACACCGGGGAGCTGTTTTTT. Its translation is CASSLLSGTGNTGELFF.

V and J are TRBV6-1 and TRBJ2-5, with TRBD2 matching over 11 bases. Germline trimming cut 6 bases from V and 3 bases from J; bases unmatched to any gene: 3. The germline CDR1 and CDR2 sequences are MNHNS and SASEGT. The length of the CDR3 is 14 residues. This CDR3 is CASRILAGEETQYF. DNA of the CDR3: TGTGCCAGCAGAATACTAGCGGGAGAAGAGACCCAGTACTTC.

The chain links TRBV12-3 or TRBV12-4 to TRBJ1-2; D remains unclear. The CDR3 is 14 amino acids. V lost 0 bases to trimming and J lost 8 bases, with 13 bases between them. Written as DNA, the CDR3 is TGTGCCAGCAGTTTAGCGGAGGGCCCCTGGGGCTACACCTTC. Translating it yields CASSLAEGPWGYTF.

This clonotype was detected ten times or more. The chain joins TRBV7-8 to TRBJ2-5; 8 bases are a match to TRBD2. The length of the CDR3 is 14 residues. Germline values: CDR1 SGHVS, CDR2 FQNEAQ. With V trimmed by 5 bases and J by 7 bases, 9 bases remained unmatched. In DNA form, the CDR3 reads TGTGCCAGCAGCCCTGGGACTAGTATTGGGACCCAGTACTTC. Encoded protein: CASSPGTSIGTQYF.